This TCR beta chain was identified in a study of blood T cell repertoires in COVID-19. Study summary: COVID-19 samples, acute and convalescent, were from the United States, Italy and Spain.

Method: immunoSEQ multiplex PCR; TCRdb's copy keeps in-frame clones and lacks some. The profile shows about 170,000 clones, 80% to 85% of them singletons. After removal of 3 bases from V and 6 bases from J, the junction contained 12 bases not matched to a gene. Per the germline V gene, CDR1 is KGHSH and CDR2 is LQKENI. The length of the CDR3 is 16 residues. Sample: peripheral blood. This sequence joins TRBV18 and TRBJ2-7; 9 nucleotides align to TRBD1. The origin of this receptor is a human donor with acute or convalescent COVID-19. The donor label of this sample is uncertain. This CDR3 reads CASSPLKGQGRAEQYF. The DNA for the CDR3 is TGTGCCAGCTCACCTCTCAAGGGACAGGGAAGAGCCGAGCAGTACTTC.